Listed here is a single TCR beta chain. With 3 bases removed from V and 6 bases from J, the gap between germline ends came to 14 bases. Germline V gives CDR1 MNHEY, CDR2 SVGEGT. There are 14 residues in the CDR3. The sample originates from a study of blood T cell repertoires in COVID-19. Overall study context: Sample material is recorded as cDNA or gDNA derived from T cells, B-cell-depleted T cells, or PBMCs.

Profiling relied on immunoSEQ multiplex PCR, and the TCRdb table lists in-frame clones only, not all of them. Among approximately 180,000 clones, 80% to 90% were seen once, and the ten largest hold 10% to 11%. This clonotype was sampled from a human donor with active or convalescent COVID-19. The donor label of this sample is uncertain. V and J are TRBV6-2 or TRBV6-3 and TRBJ1-1; D is unresolved. Sequenced: peripheral blood. CDR3 protein: CASSYTGGSAEAFF. The CDR3 bases are TGTGCCAGCAGTTATACGGGCGGGAGTGCTGAAGCTTTCTTT.